The 25 T cell receptor beta chains below come from one sample, sequenced in a study of memory CD4+ T cells and cytomegalovirus serostatus (dated by TCRdb to the late 2010s). The library relied on the immunoSEQ multiplex PCR assay. Here the immuneACCESS table is served through TCRdb, limited to in-frame sequences with V and J called. Missing clones are a known gap in these copies; in checked studies unresolved V genes cover under half, and the rest lacks a known reason. The sample yields about 45,000 clones; over 65% were counted once. The top ten constitute around 1.9% of the sample. A FACSAria II was used to sort memory CD4+ T cells, defined as single viable CD3+CD4+CD8-CD45RO+ cells. Sequences were obtained from memory CD4+ T cells from blood. Receptors originate from an adult in good health and CMV-seronegative.

The V and J genes are TRBV7-3 and TRBJ1-1; the D gene is possibly TRBD1 (5 bases). From germline, CDR1 is SGHTA and CDR2 FQGTGA. There are 14 residues in the CDR3. Trimming pared 3 bases from V and 4 bases from J, leaving 12 bases between. This CDR3 reads CASSLQGSGTEAFF. Written as DNA, the CDR3 is TGTGCCAGCAGCTTGCAGGGATCCGGCACTGAAGCTTTCTTT.

The chain couples TRBV4-2 to TRBJ2-3, with no clear D. The CDR3 length is 15 residues. The V gene lost 1 base and the J gene lost 2 bases, with 10 bases spanning the gap. From germline, CDR1 is LGHNA and CDR2 YNFKEQ. CDR3 loop: CASSQAVRITDTQYF. The DNA of the CDR3 is TGTGCCAGCAGCCAAGCGGTCCGAATCACAGATACGCAGTATTTT.

The table lists this clone with a count of one. CDR3 coding DNA: TGTGCCAGCAGTCGAACAGGTACGCTAAACACTGAAGCTTTCTTT. Translation gives CASSRTGTLNTEAFF. The chain recombines TRBV6-5 with TRBJ1-1, with D possibly being TRBD1 (5 bases). Trimming left V 5 bases short and J 2 bases short, with 15 bases between. The V gene's germline CDR1 is MNHEY and CDR2 SVGAGI. This CDR3 spans 15 amino acids.

V gene TRBV10-2 combines with J gene TRBJ1-2; no firm D call. CDR3 length equals 11 residues. Germline CDR1 and CDR2: WSHSY and SAAADI. V dropped 4 bases and J dropped 0 bases, with 0 bases sitting between them. This CDR3 reads CASSANYGYTF. CDR3 nucleotide sequence: TGCGCCAGCAGTGCTAACTATGGCTACACCTTC.

This clone was seen a few times. V usage is TRBV28 and J usage is TRBJ1-3, with D perhaps TRBD1 (5 bases). Germline CDR1 is MDHEN and CDR2 is SYDVKM. The CDR3 consists of 15 residues. The V and J ends lost 3 bases and 4 bases respectively, with 13 bases between them. The chain's CDR3 is CASSLGGARGNTIYF. In DNA form, the CDR3 reads TGTGCCAGCAGTTTGGGCGGGGCAAGGGGAAACACCATATATTTT.

This clone turned up a few times. This chain links TRBV7-6 with TRBJ1-4; 10 bases line up with TRBD1. This CDR3 has 16 amino acids. V trimming: 5 bases; J trimming: 6 bases; junction bases outside the gene matches: 9. Germline-derived CDR1 and CDR2 are SGHVS and FNYEAQ. The CDR3 sequence: CASSRWQGQGDEKLFF. CDR3 DNA sequence: TGTGCCAGCAGCCGTTGGCAAGGACAGGGGGATGAAAAACTGTTTTTT.

The V call is TRBV2, the J call TRBJ1-1; TRBD1 might be the D (5 bases). The CDR3 runs to 13 residues. V shed 6 bases and J shed 5 bases, with 13 bases lying between them. The germline V gene has CDR1 SNHLY and CDR2 FYNNEI. The CDR3 spells CASRVRVGTEAFF. The DNA of the CDR3 is TGTGCCAGCAGGGTCAGGGTTGGAACTGAAGCTTTCTTT. The full variable domain, rest sourced from reference TRBV2 and TRBJ1-1, is EPEVTQTPSHQVTQMGQEVILRCVPISNHLYFYWYRQILGQKVEFLVSFYNNEISEKSEIFDDQFSVERPDGSNFTLKIRSTKLEDSAMYFCASRVRVGTEAFFGQGTRLTVV.

The CDR3 region is CASSTGQPYNEQFF. CDR3 in DNA: TGCGCCAGCAGCACGGGACAGCCATACAATGAGCAGTTCTTC. The J gene is TRBJ2-1, the V gene TRBV5-1, with TRBD1 matching 7 bases. Germline trimming cut 4 bases from V and 4 bases from J; bases unmatched to any gene: 5. This CDR3 contains 14 residues. Germline CDR1 SGHRS, CDR2 YFSETQ.

CDR3 DNA sequence: TGTGCCAGCAGTAATCGGGACAGGGGGTACGAAAAACTGTTTTTT. Translated, it gives CASSNRDRGYEKLFF. This chain connects TRBV28 to TRBJ1-4; 11 positions agree with TRBD1. There are 15 residues in the CDR3. Germline values: CDR1 MDHEN, CDR2 SYDVKM. The ends lost 5 bases at V and 8 bases at J; junction bases unmatched: 7.

J is TRBJ2-1 and V is TRBV7-6; D gene ambiguous. Germline CDR1 is SGHVS and CDR2 is FNYEAQ. This CDR3 region has 15 residues. Trimming pared 4 bases from V and 1 base from J, leaving 11 bases between. The CDR3 nucleotides read TGTGCCAGCAGCTCCCAGACTGGGTCCTACAATGAGCAGTTCTTC. It translates to CASSSQTGSYNEQFF.

The rearrangement joins TRBV29-1 to TRBJ2-5, with TRBD1 as a possible D gene (5 bases). The germline V gene encodes CDR1 SQVTM and CDR2 ANQGSEA. The CDR3 loop spans 13 amino acids. With 3 bases removed from V and 5 bases from J, the gap between germline ends came to 13 bases. CDR3 DNA: TGCAGCGTTGATCCGGCAGGGCGGGAGACCCAGTACTTC. Translated: CSVDPAGRETQYF. Using reference TRBV29-1 and TRBJ2-5 for the parts outside the CDR3, the full variable domain is SAVISQKPSRDICQRGTSLTIQCQVDSQVTMMFWYRQQPGQSLTLIATANQGSEATYESGFVIDKFPISRPNLTFSTLTVSNMSPEDSSIYLCSVDPAGRETQYFGPGTRLLVL.

V gene TRBV19 combines with J gene TRBJ1-2, with D possibly matching TRBD1 (6 bases). The ends were cut back, 5 bases at V and 3 bases at J, with 25 bases in the middle. The CDR3 contains 18 residues. Germline V lookup: CDR1 LNHDA, CDR2 SQIVND (reference sequence). CDR3 protein: CASSPLRGHGEPYYGYTF. Here the CDR3 DNA reads TGTGCCAGTAGTCCCCTTAGGGGACACGGGGAACCCTACTATGGCTACACCTTC.

CDR3: CASSTPRNTEAFF. The CDR3 DNA sequence: TGTGCCAGCAGCACCCCGAGGAACACTGAAGCTTTCTTT. J is TRBJ1-1 and V is TRBV7-9; no reliable D call. V was trimmed by 5 bases and J by 1 base, leaving 8 bases between them. The CDR3 contains 13 residues. Germline CDR1 and CDR2: SEHNR and FQNEAQ (reference sequence).

This clone was observed a handful of times. The chain is built from TRBV6-1 and TRBJ1-2, with 9 bases matching TRBD1. V lost 5 bases, J lost 3 bases, and 4 bases stayed unmatched. The CDR3 spans 14 residues. Germline V gene sequence: CDR1 MNHNS, CDR2 SASEGT. The CDR3 is CASSTRTGDYGYTF. CDR3 DNA sequence: TGTGCCAGCAGTACCCGGACAGGGGACTATGGCTACACCTTC.

The J gene is TRBJ2-2, the V gene TRBV6-6, with D perhaps matching TRBD2 (5 bases). The V gene's germline CDR1 is MNHNY and CDR2 SVGAGI (reference sequence). The CDR3 sequence is 14 residues long. Between the trimmed V and J ends, which lost 6 bases and 6 bases, there was a span of 14 bases. The CDR3 is CASSPMRASGELFF. As DNA, the CDR3 is TGTGCCAGCAGCCCTATGAGGGCGTCCGGGGAGCTGTTTTTT.

This clone was seen a handful of times. The chain carries TRBV5-1 and TRBJ1-1, with no clear D. V lost 4 bases, J lost 2 bases, and 12 bases lay in between. There are 14 residues in the CDR3. Germline loops: CDR1 SGHRS, CDR2 YFSETQ. The CDR3 coding sequence is TGCGCCAGCAGCCCCGGAGGGAGAAACACTGAAGCTTTCTTT. Amino acids: CASSPGGRNTEAFF.

V is TRBV9 and J is TRBJ2-7; 8 nucleotides align to TRBD2. CDR1 is SGDLS and CDR2 is YYNGEE in the germline V gene. Trimming took 0 bases from V and 2 from J; bases not matched to a gene: 7. This CDR3 has 16 amino acids. CDR3 in DNA: TGTGCCAGCAGCGTAGCTGGAGCGGGGGCCCCCTACGAGCAGTACTTC. This gives the protein CASSVAGAGAPYEQYF. Based on the CDR3 plus reference TRBV9 and TRBJ2-7, the full variable domain is DSGVTQTPKHLITATGQRVTLRCSPRSGDLSVYWYQQSLDQGLQFLIQYYNGEERAKGNILERFSAQQFPDLHSELNLSSLELGDSALYFCASSVAGAGAPYEQYFGPGTRLTVT.

This chain connects TRBV7-6 to TRBJ2-3; TRBD2 might be the D (5 bases). The CDR3 consists of 16 residues. The germline V gene has CDR1 SGHVS and CDR2 FNYEAQ. Trimming removed 1 base from V and 2 bases from J, with 13 bases in between. In DNA, the CDR3 is TGTGCCAGCAGCTTAGTCGGCGGGTCCTTCACAGATACGCAGTATTTT. Protein sequence: CASSLVGGSFTDTQYF. The variable domain in full, with the rest retrieved from reference TRBV7-6 and TRBJ2-3, is GAGVSQSPRYKVTKRGQDVALRCDPISGHVSLYWYRQALGQGPEFLTYFNYEAQQDKSGLPNDRFSAERPEGSISTLTIQRTEQRDSAMYRCASSLVGGSFTDTQYFGPGTRLTVL.

This chain joins TRBV6-1 and TRBJ2-7; D unclear. Trimming cost V 2 bases and J 2 bases, with 13 bases left between them. Germline V gives CDR1 MNHNS, CDR2 SASEGT. The CDR3 contains 15 residues. CDR3 nucleotide sequence: TGTGCCAGCAGTGAAAGCAGTAACATACCCTACGAGCAGTACTTC. Protein: CASSESSNIPYEQYF.

The chain employs TRBV6-5 and TRBJ2-5; TRBD1 matches 9 bases. Germline loops: CDR1 MNHEY, CDR2 SVGAGI. The length of the CDR3 is 14 residues. Germline trimming cut 5 bases from V and 6 bases from J; bases unmatched to any gene: 7. The CDR3 loop is CASSTTGGVKTQYF. The CDR3 coding sequence is TGTGCCAGCAGTACTACAGGGGGCGTCAAGACCCAGTACTTC.

This clone was counted only a few times. The chain joins TRBV7-8 to TRBJ2-5; no reliable D call. Trimming stripped 2 bases from V and 3 bases from J, with 13 bases between. Germline V lookup: CDR1 SGHVS, CDR2 FQNEAQ. The CDR3 sequence is 15 residues long. CDR3 sequence (DNA): TGTGCCAGCAGCTTATCCAGGTCCCGTGAAGAGACCCAGTACTTC. It is translated as CASSLSRSREETQYF.

This chain uses TRBV4-1 with TRBJ2-7, with D possibly matching TRBD1 (5 bases). V was cut by 2 bases and J by 0 bases, with 11 bases left in between. The V gene's germline CDR1 is MGHRA and CDR2 YSYEKL. The CDR3 runs to 15 residues. In nucleotides, the CDR3 is TGCGCCAGCAGCCAAAACTCAGGGTCCTCCTACGAGCAGTACTTC. It codes for CASSQNSGSSYEQYF.

The chain links TRBV5-6 to TRBJ1-1; 9 bases line up with TRBD1. The CDR3 extends over 18 amino acids. Trimming removed 4 bases from V and 4 bases from J; junction bases left unmatched: 17. Germline V gene data show CDR1 as SGHDT and CDR2 as YYEEEE. This CDR3 is CASSILGQGLARSTEAFF. In DNA form, the CDR3 reads TGTGCCAGCAGCATCCTGGGACAGGGTCTCGCAAGGAGCACTGAAGCTTTCTTT.

The chain combines TRBV28 with TRBJ2-6, with no clear D. V was trimmed by 8 bases and J by 0 bases, leaving 5 bases between them. The V gene's germline CDR1 is MDHEN and CDR2 SYDVKM. This CDR3 comprises 13 residues. This CDR3 reads CASLDSGANVLTF. CDR3 in DNA: TGTGCCAGCTTGGACTCTGGGGCCAACGTCCTGACTTTC.

The chain's CDR3 is CAWTTGLSPGANVLTF. As DNA, the CDR3 is TGTGCCTGGACGACAGGTCTAAGCCCTGGGGCCAACGTCCTGACTTTC. The genes are TRBV30 and TRBJ2-6, with D possibly being TRBD1 (6 bases). Trimming cost V 4 bases and J 2 bases, with 15 bases left between them. Germline V CDR1 and CDR2: GTSNPN, SVGIG (reference sequence). The CDR3 is 16 residues long. Together with reference TRBV30 and TRBJ2-6, the CDR3 gives the full variable domain: SQTIHQWPATLVQPVGSPLSLECTVEGTSNPNLYWYRQAAGRGLQLLFYSVGIGQISSEVPQNLSASRPQDRQFILSSKKLLLSDSGFYLCAWTTGLSPGANVLTFGAGSRLTVL.